The 23 T cell receptor beta chains below come from one sample, sequenced in a study of blood T cell repertoires in COVID-19. TCRdb keeps only in-frame clones here, not all; method: immunoSEQ multiplex PCR. This sample carries roughly 32,000 clones, approximately 71% of them seen once, and the ten largest clones take roughly 14%. Sequenced input: peripheral blood. Receptors were obtained from a man older than 75 with active or convalescent COVID-19.

V usage is TRBV9 and J usage is TRBJ2-7, with 8 bases lining up with TRBD1. This CDR3 has 14 residues. Germline CDR1 and CDR2: SGDLS and YYNGEE. The ends lost 4 bases at V and 2 bases at J; junction bases unmatched: 5. Here the CDR3 reads CASSPTGEAYEQYF. CDR3 DNA: TGTGCCAGCAGCCCGACAGGGGAGGCCTACGAGCAGTACTTC.

Relative to its sample, this clone is medium-sized. The V and J genes are TRBV5-4 and TRBJ1-1, with 9 bases lining up with TRBD1. Germline values: CDR1 SGHNT, CDR2 YYREEE (reference sequence). The CDR3 runs to 15 residues. V dropped 1 base and J dropped 5; count of bases not matched to a gene: 6. The CDR3 is CASSLIQGAGTEAFF. CDR3 bases: TGTGCCAGCAGCTTGATACAGGGGGCGGGTACTGAAGCTTTCTTT.

The CDR3 DNA is TGTGCCAGCAGTTATAAACAACAAGAGACCCAGTACTTC. This codes for CASSYKQQETQYF. The J gene is TRBJ2-5, the V gene TRBV2; D remains ambiguous. Germline V lookup: CDR1 SNHLY, CDR2 FYNNEI. The V end lost 5 bases, the J end lost 2 bases, and 9 bases lay between the germline ends. The CDR3 totals 13 residues. The full variable domain, in which reference TRBV2 and TRBJ2-5 provide the parts outside the CDR3, is EPEVTQTPSHQVTQMGQEVILRCVPISNHLYFYWYRQILGQKVEFLVSFYNNEISEKSEIFDDQFSVERPDGSNFTLKIRSTKLEDSAMYFCASSYKQQETQYFGPGTRLLVL.

V and J are TRBV6-5 and TRBJ1-3, with D hard to call. V was cut by 3 bases and J by 4 bases, with 13 bases left in between. The CDR3 is 15 residues long. CDR1 MNHEY and CDR2 SVGAGI come from the germline V gene. CDR3 nucleotides: TGTGCCAGCAGTTATGGTAGCAGCGCCGGAAACACCATATATTTT. It is translated as CASSYGSSAGNTIYF.

A few counts support this clone. The V gene is TRBV24-1, the J gene TRBJ2-2; D might be TRBD1 (7 bases). There are 18 residues in the CDR3. Germline V gives CDR1 KGHDR, CDR2 SFDVKD. Trimming cost V 1 base and J 4 bases, with 18 bases left between them. The CDR3 reads CATSDFPARGELTGELFF. As DNA, the CDR3 is TGTGCCACCAGTGATTTCCCGGCCAGGGGGGAACTCACCGGGGAGCTGTTTTTT.

The chain carries TRBV9 and TRBJ2-2, with 12 positions matching TRBD2. CDR3 length: 16 residues. V trimming: 2 bases; J trimming: 2 bases; junction bases outside the gene matches: 1. CDR1 is SGDLS and CDR2 is YYNGEE in the germline V gene. CDR3 protein: CASSVGLAGNTGELFF. DNA of the CDR3: TGTGCCAGCAGCGTCGGACTAGCGGGAAACACCGGGGAGCTGTTTTTT.

The V gene is TRBV4-1, the J gene TRBJ2-6; 7 nucleotides agree with TRBD1. The germline V gene encodes CDR1 MGHRA and CDR2 YSYEKL. The CDR3 runs 20 residues. Losses at the gene ends were 3 bases for V and 0 bases for J; bases not matched to a gene: 14. The CDR3: CASSHSAGGIDSSGANVLTF. CDR3 nucleotide sequence: TGCGCCAGCAGCCATTCGGCAGGGGGAATCGATAGCTCTGGGGCCAACGTCCTGACTTTC.

The chain recombines TRBV7-2 with TRBJ1-5; the D gene is possibly TRBD1 (5 bases). Germline V gene sequence: CDR1 SGHTA, CDR2 FQGNSA. Trimming left V 1 base short and J 7 bases short, with 14 bases between. There are 15 residues in the CDR3. The CDR3 sequence is CASSLEMGRGQPQHF. The CDR3 nucleotides read TGTGCCAGCAGCTTAGAGATGGGTAGGGGCCAGCCCCAGCATTTT.

The V call is TRBV5-5, the J call TRBJ2-3; a weak D match, TRBD2 (5 bases). Trimming removed 3 bases from V and 4 bases from J, with 9 bases in between. CDR1 and CDR2 from the germline V gene are SGHKS and YYEKEE (reference sequence). This CDR3 region has 13 residues. CDR3 bases: TGTGCCAGCAGCTCCTCTAGCTCAGATACGCAGTATTTT. The encoded protein is CASSSSSSDTQYF. Full variable domain (missing parts from reference TRBV5-5 and TRBJ2-3): DAGVTQSPTHLIKTRGQQVTLRCSPISGHKSVSWYQQVLGQGPQFIFQYYEKEERGRGNFPDRFSARQFPNYSSELNVNALLLGDSALYLCASSSSSSDTQYFGPGTRLTVL.

The gene calls are TRBV28 and TRBJ2-2; TRBD2 matches at 7 bases. This CDR3 is 14 amino acids long. CDR1 and CDR2 from the germline V gene are MDHEN and SYDVKM. Trimming took 2 bases from V and 7 from J; bases not matched to a gene: 4. CDR3 coding DNA: TGTGCCAGCAGTTTAGCGGGGGATCGCGGGGAGCTGTTTTTT. Its translation: CASSLAGDRGELFF.

The chain is built from TRBV28 and TRBJ2-1; 7 bases match TRBD2. The V segment lost 2 bases and the J segment 8 bases; nucleotides outside the gene matches: 6. This CDR3 contains 14 residues. Germline CDR1 MDHEN, CDR2 SYDVKM. The CDR3 coding sequence is TGTGCCAGCAGTTTAGTGGGAGGGCCGTATGAGCAGTTCTTC. Encoded protein: CASSLVGGPYEQFF.

The CDR3, as DNA: TGTGCCAGCAGTTTAGTGGGGTACAGGGTTAATGAAAAACTGTTTTTT. Residues: CASSLVGYRVNEKLFF. This chain joins TRBV28 and TRBJ1-4, with D maybe TRBD1 (6 bases). This CDR3 region has 16 residues. The germline CDR1 and CDR2 sequences are MDHEN and SYDVKM. The ends were cut back, 2 bases at V and 4 bases at J, with 14 bases in the middle.

This sequence joins TRBV6-5 and TRBJ1-4; D ambiguous. Between the trimmed V and J ends, which lost 7 bases and 0 bases, there was a span of 9 bases. Germline V CDR1 and CDR2: MNHEY, SVGAGI. The CDR3 has 14 residues. CDR3 bases: TGTGCCAGCACCAGTGAGGCAACTAATGAAAAACTGTTTTTT. Translated: CASTSEATNEKLFF.

This chain connects TRBV24-1 to TRBJ2-7, with 7 nucleotides matching TRBD1. CDR1 KGHDR and CDR2 SFDVKD come from the germline V gene. Unmatched junction bases numbered 6, after V lost 4 bases and J lost 4 bases. The CDR3 extends over 14 amino acids. CDR3 nucleotide sequence: TGTGCCACCAGTGAGTCGGGACAGAAGTACGAGCAGTACTTC. Protein product: CATSESGQKYEQYF.

The chain employs TRBV3-1 (or the pseudogene TRBV3-2) and TRBJ1-1, with 7 bases identical to TRBD1. CDR3 size: 13 residues. Trimming cost V 3 bases and J 5 bases; bases outside gene matches: 3. The V gene's germline CDR1 is LGHDT and CDR2 YNNKEL (reference sequence). The CDR3 bases are TGTGCCAGCAGCCAGGGACAGATGACTGAAGCTTTCTTT. As protein: CASSQGQMTEAFF.

This chain links TRBV12-3 or TRBV12-4 with TRBJ2-7; no reliable D call. This CDR3 contains 11 residues. Trimming took off 5 bases at V and 4 bases at J, with 6 bases between the two ends. The CDR3 region is CASSQAYEQYF. CDR3 sequence (DNA): TGTGCCAGCAGTCAAGCATACGAGCAGTACTTC.

This chain joins TRBV7-2 and TRBJ2-1, with 7 bases lining up with TRBD2. Germline V gives CDR1 SGHTA, CDR2 FQGNSA. The CDR3 is 14 residues long. J was trimmed by 6 bases and V by 2 bases; bases with no gene match: 4. CDR3 protein: CASSLSGGSNEQFF. The CDR3, as DNA: TGTGCCAGCAGCTTATCAGGCGGGAGCAATGAGCAGTTCTTC. The whole variable domain, remainder taken from reference TRBV7-2 and TRBJ2-1, is GAGVSQSPSNKVTEKGKDVELRCDPISGHTALYWYRQSLGQGLEFLIYFQGNSAPDKSGLPSDRFSAERTGGSVSTLTIQRTQQEDSAVYLCASSLSGGSNEQFFGPGTRLTVL.

In this sample, this clone turned up once. The CDR3 sequence is CASSSYPPGTSTDTQYF. For the CDR3, the DNA is TGCGCCAGCAGCTCCTACCCCCCAGGGACTAGCACAGATACGCAGTATTTT. This chain connects TRBV4-3 to TRBJ2-3; D possibly corresponds to TRBD2 (6 bases). V was trimmed by 5 bases and J by 0 bases, leaving 18 bases between them. Germline-derived CDR1 and CDR2 are LGHNA and YSLEER. The CDR3 length is 17 residues.

J is TRBJ2-5 and V is TRBV5-1, with D perhaps matching TRBD1 (6 bases). The CDR3 totals 13 residues. The germline V and J ends were trimmed by 5 bases and 2 bases, with 10 bases remaining between them. CDR1 and CDR2 from the germline V gene are SGHRS and YFSETQ. DNA for the CDR3: TGCGCCAGCAGGATGGACAGTCAAGAGACCCAGTACTTC. Translating gives CASRMDSQETQYF.

This clone appeared once. This chain joins TRBV28 and TRBJ1-3, with D possibly being TRBD1 (5 bases). Per the germline V gene, CDR1 is MDHEN and CDR2 is SYDVKM. V was cut by 6 bases and J by 4 bases, with 13 bases left in between. This CDR3 is built from 14 residues. CDR3 DNA: TGTGCCAGCAGCCGCAGGGAGGGAGGAAACACCATATATTTT. Protein product: CASSRREGGNTIYF.

The genes are TRBV2 and TRBJ1-2; 8 bases are a match to TRBD1. Germline V gene lookup returns CDR1 SNHLY and CDR2 FYNNEI. This CDR3 is built from 14 residues. J lost 6 bases, V lost 6 bases, and 9 bases had no gene match. The CDR3, as DNA: TGTGCCAGCAGCTGGGGACAGGCTTCGAATGGCTACACCTTC. It is translated as CASSWGQASNGYTF.

This clone appeared a single time. The chain uses TRBV28 and TRBJ2-1; possible D gene TRBD1, 5 bases. The CDR3 consists of 15 residues. The V end lost 8 bases, the J end lost 0 bases, and 14 bases lay between the germline ends. Germline V lookup: CDR1 MDHEN, CDR2 SYDVKM. The CDR3 loop reads CASFGARSSYNEQFF. The CDR3 DNA sequence: TGTGCCAGCTTTGGGGCGCGTAGCTCCTACAATGAGCAGTTCTTC.

The chain uses TRBV7-3 and TRBJ2-3; a possible D gene is TRBD2 (5 bases). The CDR3 covers 14 residues. Deletions cut 5 bases from V and 0 bases from J, with 9 bases between. CDR1 is SGHTA and CDR2 is FQGTGA in the germline V gene. The chain's CDR3 is CASSPSGSTDTQYF. CDR3 nucleotide sequence: TGTGCCAGCAGCCCGTCGGGGAGCACAGATACGCAGTATTTT.